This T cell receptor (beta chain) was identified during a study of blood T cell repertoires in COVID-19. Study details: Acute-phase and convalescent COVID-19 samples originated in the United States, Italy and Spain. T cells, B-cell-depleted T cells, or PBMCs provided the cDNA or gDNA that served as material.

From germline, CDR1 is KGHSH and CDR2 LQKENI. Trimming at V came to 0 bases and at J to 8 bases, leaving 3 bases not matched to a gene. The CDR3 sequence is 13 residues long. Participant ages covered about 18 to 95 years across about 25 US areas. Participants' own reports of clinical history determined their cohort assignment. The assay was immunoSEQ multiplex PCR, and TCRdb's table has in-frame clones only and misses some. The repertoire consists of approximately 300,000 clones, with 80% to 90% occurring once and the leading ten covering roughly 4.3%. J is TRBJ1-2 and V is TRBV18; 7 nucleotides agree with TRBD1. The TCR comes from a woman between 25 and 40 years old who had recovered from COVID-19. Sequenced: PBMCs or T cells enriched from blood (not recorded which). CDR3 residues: CASSPPGQWGYTF. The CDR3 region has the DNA TGTGCCAGCTCACCACCGGGACAGTGGGGCTACACCTTC. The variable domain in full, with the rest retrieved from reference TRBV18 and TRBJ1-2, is NAGVMQNPRHLVRRRGQEARLRCSPMKGHSHVYWYRQLPEEGLKFMVYLQKENIIDESGMPKERFSAEFPKEGPSILRIQQVVRGDSAAYFCASSPPGQWGYTFGSGTRLTVV.